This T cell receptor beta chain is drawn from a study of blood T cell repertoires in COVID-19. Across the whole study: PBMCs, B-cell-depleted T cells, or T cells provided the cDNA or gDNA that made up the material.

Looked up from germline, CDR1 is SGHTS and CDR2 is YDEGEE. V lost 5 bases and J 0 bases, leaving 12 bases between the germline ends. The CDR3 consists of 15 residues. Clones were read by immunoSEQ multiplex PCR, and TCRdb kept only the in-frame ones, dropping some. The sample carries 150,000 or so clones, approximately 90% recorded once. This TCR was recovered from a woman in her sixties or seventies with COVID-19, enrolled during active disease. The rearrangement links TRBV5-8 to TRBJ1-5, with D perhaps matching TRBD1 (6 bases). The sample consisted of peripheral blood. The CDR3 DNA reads TGTGCCAGCAGACCAGGACAGCATAGCAATCAGCCCCAGCATTTT. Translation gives CASRPGQHSNQPQHF.